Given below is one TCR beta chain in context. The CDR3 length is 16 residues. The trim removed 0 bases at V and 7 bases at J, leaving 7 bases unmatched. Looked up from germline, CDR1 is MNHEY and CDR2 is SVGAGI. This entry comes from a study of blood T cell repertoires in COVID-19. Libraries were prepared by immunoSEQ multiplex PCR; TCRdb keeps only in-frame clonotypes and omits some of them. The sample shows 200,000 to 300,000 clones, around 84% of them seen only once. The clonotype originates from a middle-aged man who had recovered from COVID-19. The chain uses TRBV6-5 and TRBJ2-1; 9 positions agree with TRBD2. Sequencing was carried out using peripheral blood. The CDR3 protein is CASSYSDGGGGNEQFF. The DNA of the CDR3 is TGTGCCAGCAGTTACTCGGACGGCGGGGGGGGTAATGAGCAGTTCTTC.